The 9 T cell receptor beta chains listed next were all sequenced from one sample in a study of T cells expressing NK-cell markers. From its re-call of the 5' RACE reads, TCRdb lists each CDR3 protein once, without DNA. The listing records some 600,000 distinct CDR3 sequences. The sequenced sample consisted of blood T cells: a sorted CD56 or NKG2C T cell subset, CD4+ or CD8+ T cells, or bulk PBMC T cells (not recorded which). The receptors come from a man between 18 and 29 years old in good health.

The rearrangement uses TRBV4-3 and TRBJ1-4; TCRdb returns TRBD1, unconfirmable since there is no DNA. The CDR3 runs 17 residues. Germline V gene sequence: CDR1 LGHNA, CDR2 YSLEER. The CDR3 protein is CASSHAHQRQGGEKLFF.

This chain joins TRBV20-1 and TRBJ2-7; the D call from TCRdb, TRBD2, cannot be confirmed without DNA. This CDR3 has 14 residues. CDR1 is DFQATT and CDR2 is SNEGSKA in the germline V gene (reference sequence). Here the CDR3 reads CSAGSGGASYEQYF.

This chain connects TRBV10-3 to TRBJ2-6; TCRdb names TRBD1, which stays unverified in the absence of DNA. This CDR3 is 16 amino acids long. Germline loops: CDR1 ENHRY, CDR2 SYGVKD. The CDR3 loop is CAISEPGTAGANVLTF.

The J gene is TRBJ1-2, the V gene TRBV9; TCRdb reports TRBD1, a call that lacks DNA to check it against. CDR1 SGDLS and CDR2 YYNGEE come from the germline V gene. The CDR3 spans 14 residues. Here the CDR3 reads CASSGPGTDYGYTF.

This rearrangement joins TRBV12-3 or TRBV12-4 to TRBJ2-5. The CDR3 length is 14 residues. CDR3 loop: CAIDEAVREETQYF.

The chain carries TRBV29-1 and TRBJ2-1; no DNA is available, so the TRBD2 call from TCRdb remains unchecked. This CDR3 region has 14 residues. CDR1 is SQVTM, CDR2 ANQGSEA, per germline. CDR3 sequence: CSVDLAGAGNEQFF.

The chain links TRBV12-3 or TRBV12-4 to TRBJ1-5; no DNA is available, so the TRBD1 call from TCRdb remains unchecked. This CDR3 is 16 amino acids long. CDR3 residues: CASSLARDTSNQPQHF.

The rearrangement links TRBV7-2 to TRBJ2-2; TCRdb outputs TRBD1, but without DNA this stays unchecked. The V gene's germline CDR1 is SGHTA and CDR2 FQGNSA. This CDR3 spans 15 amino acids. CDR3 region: CASRVPGGTTGELFF.

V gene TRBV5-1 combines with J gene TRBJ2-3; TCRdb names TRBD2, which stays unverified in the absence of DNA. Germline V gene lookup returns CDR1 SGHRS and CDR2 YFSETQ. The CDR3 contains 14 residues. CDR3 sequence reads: CASSLFTSGMSPDF. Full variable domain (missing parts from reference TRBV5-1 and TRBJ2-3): KAGVTQTPRYLIKTRGQQVTLSCSPISGHRSVSWYQQTPGQGLQFLFEYFSETQRNKGNFPGRFSGRQFSNSRSEMNVSTLELGDSALYLCASSLFTSGMSPDFGPGTRLTVL.